This TCR beta chain emerged from a study of CD8+CD57+ T cells in acquired aplastic anemia. As to this clonotype: Antigen: not known. With a much larger clone just one base away, this may be a read error.

CDR3 and TCR beta VDJ profiling relied on a genomic DNA template. TCRdb ran MiXCR on the reads and lists one entry per CDR3 protein. Among 200,000 or so distinct CDR3 sequences, around 66% were seen once, and the ten largest hold roughly 46%. The V gene's germline CDR1 is MNHNS and CDR2 SASEGT. This CDR3 comprises 12 residues. Study-wide results and caveats: Some 28 CD8+ CDR3 sequences occurred in both the patients and the controls.

Input material: sorted CD4+, CD8+, or CD8+CD57+ T cells (not recorded which) from PBMCs. This chain joins TRBV6-1 and TRBJ2-2; no clear D. This receptor was taken from a human donor with severe aplastic anemia or a healthy control (not recorded which). CDR3 region: CASTENTWELFF. The CDR3 coding sequence is TGTGCCAGCACAGAGAACACCTGGGAGCTGTTTTTT.